The clone carrying this TCR beta chain was detected only a few times. Its antigen is currently unknown. The data stem from a study of blood T cells in healthy people across ages. General observations from the study: Samples with more naive T cells showed higher observed beta diversity. Long-lived and aged donors differed, with more naive CD4+ cells and higher diversity in the long-lived. The CMV status of each donor remained undetermined, and this could have confounded shifts in expanded clonotypes.

Individuals who donated were healthy Caucasians from Russia aged roughly 6 to 90. This CDR3 comprises 17 residues. The V end was cut by 1 base, the J end by 4 bases, with 17 bases between. Germline CDR1 SEHNR, CDR2 FQNEAQ (reference sequence). A second PCR of roughly 7 to 11 cycles used a sample-barcoded 5' primer and a J-beta primer mix. TCRdb reprocessed the 5' RACE reads via MiXCR and lists one record per CDR3 protein. The profile shows around 1,700,000 distinct CDR3 sequences, about 30% of them singletons. This receptor was taken from a woman aged 25-40 years in good health. The source material was blood. J is TRBJ1-5 and V is TRBV7-9; perhaps TRBD1 as D (5 bases). The CDR3 spells CASSLGKNTGENQPQHF. The CDR3 DNA reads as TGTGCCAGCAGCTTAGGGAAGAACACGGGGGAGAATCAGCCCCAGCATTTT. The full variable domain, with the rest looked up from reference TRBV7-9 and TRBJ1-5, is DTGVSQNPRHKITKRGQNVTFRCDPISEHNRLYWYRQTLGQGPEFLTYFQNEAQLEKSRLLSDRFSAERPKGSFSTLEIQRTEQGDSAMYLCASSLGKNTGENQPQHFGDGTRLSIL.